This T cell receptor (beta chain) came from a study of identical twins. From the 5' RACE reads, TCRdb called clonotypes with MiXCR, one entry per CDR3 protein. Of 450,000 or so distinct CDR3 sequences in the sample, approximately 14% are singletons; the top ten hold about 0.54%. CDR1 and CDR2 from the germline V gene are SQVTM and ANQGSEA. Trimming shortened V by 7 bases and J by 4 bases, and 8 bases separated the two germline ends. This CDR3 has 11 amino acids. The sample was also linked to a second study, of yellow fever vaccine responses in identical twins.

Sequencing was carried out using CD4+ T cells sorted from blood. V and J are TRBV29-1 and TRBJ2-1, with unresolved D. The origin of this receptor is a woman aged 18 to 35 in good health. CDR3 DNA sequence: TGCAGCGCCGACGGTTACAATGAGCAGTTCTTC. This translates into CSADGYNEQFF.